The clone carrying this TCR beta chain appeared many times. The antigen remains undetermined. This record belongs to a study of T-cell reconstitution after alpha-beta-depleted transplantation in children. The CDR3 sequence is 14 residues long. The J segment lost 2 bases and the V segment lost 1 base, leaving 5 bases of the junction unmatched. The germline V gene has CDR1 DFQATT and CDR2 SNEGSKA (reference sequence). Unique molecular identifiers were used to barcode this TCRbeta library. MiXCR was run by TCRdb on the PCR reads, yielding one entry per CDR3 protein. Seen here are about 150,000 distinct CDR3 sequences, 11% observed once, and the top ten hold over 10%. Study findings and constraints: It was reported that alpha-beta T cells came from several hundred expanded graft clones (about two months after transplant). Some patients' high day-60 TCRbeta diversity was attributed to recipient cells surviving conditioning. A year had passed since transplant, and T-cell counts and diversity by then came mostly from newly produced T cells.

The sequenced sample was PBMCs, obtained before TCRalphabeta/CD19-depleted stem cell transplant. The source of this sequence is a boy under 10 years old with acute myeloid leukemia, due to receive a stem cell transplant. This rearrangement joins TRBV20-1 to TRBJ2-7; TRBD2 agrees at 7 bases. Here the CDR3 DNA reads TGCAGTGCTAGAGTGGCTAGCGGCCCCTACGAGCAGTACTTC. Translated: CSARVASGPYEQYF.